This T cell receptor (beta chain) derives from a study of beta chain features in type 1 diabetes. Germline V gene lookup returns CDR1 SGHNT and CDR2 YYREEE (reference sequence). The length of the CDR3 is 14 residues. Trimming removed 3 bases at V and 1 base at J, with 10 bases between. This clone was recorded a few times. Sequenced material consisted of expressed TCRB transcripts (all of the isolated RNA was reverse transcribed). Data came from immunoSEQ multiplex PCR; TCRdb stores just in-frame clones and leaves some out. There are under 300,000 clones in the sample; 27% occur only once, and more than 3% lies in the top ten.

This receptor was taken from a man aged 25 to 45 in good health. This chain links TRBV5-4 with TRBJ1-1, with D unclear. The sequenced material came from central memory CD4+ T cells from blood. Here the CDR3 reads CASSYPSRNTEAFF. CDR3 DNA: TGTGCCAGCAGCTACCCGTCCCGGAACACTGAAGCTTTCTTT.